This TCR beta chain is from a study of cytomegalovirus exposure and HLA in healthy donors. At collection, donors were nominally healthy, but unrecorded immune exposures were probable. The PCR made use of 60 Vbeta and 13 Jbeta primers. Sequencing used immunoSEQ multiplex PCR; TCRdb keeps in-frame clones, though not all of them. This table holds 75,000 to 100,000 clones. This receptor was taken from an older woman in good health and CMV-seronegative. The sequencing sample was made of PBMCs.

CDR3 in DNA: TGTGCCAGCGGGGACAGGAGCTACGAGCAGTACTTC. The encoded protein is CASGDRSYEQYF. The chain has TRBV28 and TRBJ2-7; TRBD1 matches 8 bases. J was trimmed by 3 bases and V by 8 bases; bases with no gene match: 3. Germline CDR1 reads MDHEN; CDR2 reads SYDVKM. The CDR3 sequence is 12 residues long. The complete variable domain, with remaining parts taken from reference TRBV28 and TRBJ2-7, reads DVKVTQSSRYLVKRTGEKVFLECVQDMDHENMFWYRQDPGLGLRLIYFSYDVKMKEKGDIPEGYSVSREKKERFSLILESASTNQTSMYLCASGDRSYEQYFGPGTRLTVT.